The clone carrying this T cell receptor beta chain came up many times. These data are taken from a study of HIV-infected children after antiretroviral therapy interruption. Study context: Most participating children were previously exposed to EBV and CMV.

The sample's treatment: PENTA 11 planned treatment interruption arm or continuous ART arm. Only samples with at least 5 million viable PBMCs qualified. The TCR library was built from RNA with a 3' RACE protocol and unique molecular identifiers. TCRdb re-derived calls from the 3' RACE reads in MiXCR, one entry per CDR3 protein. This table has approximately 89,000 distinct CDR3 sequences, about 6.9% appearing once. Between the trimmed V and J ends, which lost 3 bases and 7 bases, there was a span of 7 bases. There are 11 residues in the CDR3. Germline assignment: CDR1 DFQATT and CDR2 SNEGSKA (reference sequence).

The input for sequencing was CD45RA+ CD4+ T cells from PBMCs, pooled from several time points, taken from a donor given antiretroviral therapy, either interrupted or continuous. The sample's subset: naive CD4+ CD45RA+ CD45RO- T cells. The receptor's source is a pool of human donors with HIV. V usage is TRBV20-1 and J usage is TRBJ2-1; TRBD1 is a possible D gene (5 bases). Written as DNA, the CDR3 is TGCAGTGCTAGCAGGGTAAATGAGCAGTTCTTC. Protein product: CSASRVNEQFF.